This T cell receptor (beta chain) was observed in a study of spatial heterogeneity in lung cancer. Study summary: The approximately 78 donors had untreated early-stage non-small cell lung cancer. At a median of roughly two years after resection, follow-up PBMC samples were sequenced when available. Each distinct TCR and UMI combination averaged more than ten appearances in raw reads.

Notes on the study in general: Whereas they appeared in blood less at follow-up, ubiquitous expanded tumor TCRs appeared there more at resection.

Sample time point: blood at routine non-recurrence follow-up after resection. Whole RNA, isolated from tumor, nontumor lung or frozen PBMC, was sequenced without prior sorting. Each CDR3 protein gets one entry after TCRdb re-called the 5' RACE reads with MiXCR. The sample lists around 27,000 distinct CDR3 sequences; 4.5% to 7.5% were seen once. The CDR3 covers 14 residues. The germline gives CDR1 DFQATT, CDR2 SNEGSKA (reference sequence). V was pared by 4 bases and J by 1 base, with 13 bases between. This clonotype was counted many times. As yet, its antigen is unknown. V is TRBV20-1 and J is TRBJ1-1; D might be TRBD1 (5 bases). The material sequenced was PBMCs, taken at follow-up. The receptor comes from a male donor with early-stage non-small cell lung cancer. This chain's CDR3 is CSANRDQRNTEAFF. The CDR3 nucleotides read TGCAGTGCTAACCGGGACCAAAGGAACACTGAAGCTTTCTTT.